This T cell receptor (beta chain) is from a study of Tregs in tolerant kidney transplant recipients. Clones were read by immunoSEQ multiplex PCR, and TCRdb kept only the in-frame ones, dropping some. The repertoire holds around 52,000 clones, with around 82% as singletons. Thawed PBMCs were FACS-sorted into unstimulated CD4+CD25+CD127- regulatory T cells, CD4+CD25- non-regulatory cells, CD4 and CD8 cells. The CDR3 length is 12 residues. V was clipped by 7 bases and J by 0 bases, with 7 bases between them. The V gene's germline CDR1 is MRHNA and CDR2 SNTAGT. This sequence originates from a human donor in good health. The J gene is TRBJ2-7, the V gene TRBV6-4, with D perhaps TRBD2 (5 bases). The sample comprised CD4+ T cells from blood. The CDR3 DNA is TGTGCCAGCATACGGGACTCCTACGAGCAGTACTTC. This sequence encodes CASIRDSYEQYF.